The 6 T cell receptor beta chains below were found in one sample sequenced in a study of type 1 regulatory T cells. From the reads, TCRdb called clonotypes with MiXCR, one entry per CDR3 protein. This sample carries about 68,000 distinct CDR3 sequences, about 60% of them seen once, and the ten largest clones take 7.6%. These receptors lack a known antigen. The sample taken for sequencing was cultured T cells, either the whole culture or a sorted T cell fraction (not recorded which). Subset specified: Tr1-enriched cell product generated in vitro against host alloantigens. The receptors come from a human donor in good health.

V and J are TRBV5-4 and TRBJ2-3, with unresolved D. The CDR3 spans 15 residues. Per germline, CDR1 SGHNT and CDR2 YYREEE (reference sequence). The V gene lost 1 base and the J gene lost 4 bases, with 13 bases spanning the gap. This chain's CDR3 is CASSLRLYKADTQYF. CDR3 DNA sequence: TGTGCCAGCAGCTTGAGACTTTACAAGGCAGATACGCAGTATTTT.

V is TRBV5-1 and J is TRBJ2-7; possible D gene TRBD2, 5 bases. The V gene's germline CDR1 is SGHRS and CDR2 YFSETQ. The CDR3 is 17 amino acids. V was pared by 2 bases and J by 0 bases, with 18 bases between. CDR3 residues: CASSFGAIPGNSYEQYF. CDR3 DNA sequence: TGCGCCAGCAGCTTCGGTGCTATTCCGGGAAACTCCTACGAGCAGTACTTC.

The J gene is TRBJ1-5, the V gene TRBV6-2 or TRBV6-3, with D perhaps TRBD1 (5 bases). This CDR3 has 15 amino acids. Germline values: CDR1 MNHEY, CDR2 SVGEGT. The V end was cut by 5 bases, the J end by 3 bases, with 14 bases between. CDR3: CASSRPKGPNQPQHF. For the CDR3, the DNA is TGTGCCAGCAGTCGCCCCAAGGGGCCCAATCAGCCCCAGCATTTT.

The gene calls are TRBV4-1 and TRBJ2-5; D uncertain. Between the trimmed V and J ends, which lost 0 bases and 5 bases, there was a span of 4 bases. Germline CDR1 and CDR2: MGHRA and YSYEKL. The CDR3 is made up of 12 amino acids. CDR3 region: CASSQDIETQYF. Written as DNA, the CDR3 is TGCGCCAGCAGCCAAGATATCGAGACCCAGTACTTC.

The CDR3 sequence: CASSPRQGPYEQYF. The CDR3 DNA is TGTGCCAGCAGCCCGCGGCAGGGCCCCTACGAGCAGTACTTC. The V gene is TRBV7-6, the J gene TRBJ2-7; D may be TRBD1 (5 bases). This CDR3 is 14 amino acids long. V was pared by 5 bases and J by 2 bases, with 13 bases between. Germline loops: CDR1 SGHVS, CDR2 FNYEAQ.

The gene calls are TRBV7-2 and TRBJ2-3; tentatively, D is TRBD2 (6 bases). V was cut by 1 base and J by 6 bases, with 11 bases left in between. This CDR3 has 14 amino acids. Germline values: CDR1 SGHTA, CDR2 FQGNSA. CDR3 sequence reads: CASSLGGTGDTQYF. In DNA form, the CDR3 reads TGTGCCAGCAGCTTAGGAGGGACTGGTGATACGCAGTATTTT. Together with reference TRBV7-2 and TRBJ2-3, the CDR3 gives the full variable domain: GAGVSQSPSNKVTEKGKDVELRCDPISGHTALYWYRQSLGQGLEFLIYFQGNSAPDKSGLPSDRFSAERTGGSVSTLTIQRTQQEDSAVYLCASSLGGTGDTQYFGPGTRLTVL.